This T cell receptor beta chain was sequenced in a study of resident and recirculating memory T cells in vitiligo. Whole-study findings and limits: No unique dominant TCR clone was found in vitiligo lesions.

On this clone: Its antigen remains unknown.

The protocol was immunoSEQ multiplex PCR, while the TCRdb copy is restricted to in-frame clones and leaves out a portion. Of tens of thousands of clones in the sample, roughly 92% were seen once. The TCR originated in a male donor with vitiligo. The sample consisted of blood.

In nucleotides, the CDR3 is TGTGCCATCAGTTCCCCCTCACCTATGAACACTGAAGCTTTCTTT. Amino acids: CAISSPSPMNTEAFF. This rearrangement joins TRBV10-3 to TRBJ1-1; D is unclear. Trimming stripped 5 bases from V and 0 bases from J, with 13 bases between. The CDR3 covers 15 residues. Germline loops: CDR1 ENHRY, CDR2 SYGVKD.